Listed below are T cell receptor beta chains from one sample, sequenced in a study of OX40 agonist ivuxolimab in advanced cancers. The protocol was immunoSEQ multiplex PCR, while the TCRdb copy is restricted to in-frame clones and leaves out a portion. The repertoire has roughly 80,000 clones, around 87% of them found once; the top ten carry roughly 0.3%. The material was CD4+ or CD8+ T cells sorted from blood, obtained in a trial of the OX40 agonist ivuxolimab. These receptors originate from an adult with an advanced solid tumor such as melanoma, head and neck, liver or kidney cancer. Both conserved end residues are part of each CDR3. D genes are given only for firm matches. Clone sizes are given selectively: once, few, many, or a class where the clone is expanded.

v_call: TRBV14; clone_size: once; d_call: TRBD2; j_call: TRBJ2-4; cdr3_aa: CASSQRAGGPLTKNIQYF; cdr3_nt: TGTGCCAGCAGCCAACGGGCGGGAGGGCCGCTGACCAAAAACATTCAGTACTTC
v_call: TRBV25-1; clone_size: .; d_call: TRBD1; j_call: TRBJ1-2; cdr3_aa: CASNPTGQGANYGYTF; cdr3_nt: TGTGCCAGCAACCCTACCGGACAGGGAGCAAACTATGGCTACACCTTC
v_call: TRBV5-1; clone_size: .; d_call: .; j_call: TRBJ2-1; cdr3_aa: CASSLVSGFYNEQFF; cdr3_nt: TGCGCCAGCAGCTTGGTTTCGGGGTTTTACAATGAGCAGTTCTTC
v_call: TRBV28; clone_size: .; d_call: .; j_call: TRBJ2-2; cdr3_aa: CASSLYGQRELFF; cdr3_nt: TGTGCCAGCAGTTTATACGGCCAGAGGGAGCTGTTTTTT
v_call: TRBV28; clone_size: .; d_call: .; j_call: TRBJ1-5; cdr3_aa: CASSLADPNQPQHF; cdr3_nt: TGTGCCAGCAGTTTGGCGGATCCCAATCAGCCCCAGCATTTT
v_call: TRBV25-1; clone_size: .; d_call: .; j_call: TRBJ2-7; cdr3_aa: CASSELIDSSYEQYF; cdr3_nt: TGTGCCAGCAGTGAATTAATCGACAGCTCCTACGAGCAGTACTTC
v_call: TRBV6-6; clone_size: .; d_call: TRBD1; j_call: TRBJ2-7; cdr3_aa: CASSSRTGYEQYF; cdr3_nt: TGTGCCAGCAGTTCCCGGACAGGGTATGAGCAGTACTTC
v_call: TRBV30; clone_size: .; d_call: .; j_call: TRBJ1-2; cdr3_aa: CAWTDNYGYTF; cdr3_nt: TGTGCCTGGACAGACAACTATGGCTACACCTTC
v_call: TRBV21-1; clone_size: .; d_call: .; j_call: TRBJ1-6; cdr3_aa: CASSLGRDSRPNSPLHF; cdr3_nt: TGTGCCAGCAGCCTGGGCCGGGACAGTCGCCCAAATTCACCCCTCCACTTT
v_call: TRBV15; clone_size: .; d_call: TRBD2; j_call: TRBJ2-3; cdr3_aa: CATSRDSSGGTDTQYF; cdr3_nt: TGTGCCACCAGCAGAGATTCTAGCGGAGGCACAGATACGCAGTATTTT
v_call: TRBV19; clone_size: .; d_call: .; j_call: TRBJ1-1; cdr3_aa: CASSEGRLVREAFF; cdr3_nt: TGTGCCAGTAGTGAGGGCCGACTGGTCCGTGAAGCTTTCTTT
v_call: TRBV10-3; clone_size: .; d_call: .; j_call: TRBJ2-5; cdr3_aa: CAISSGGETQYF; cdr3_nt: TGTGCCATCAGTTCTGGAGGGGAGACCCAGTACTTC
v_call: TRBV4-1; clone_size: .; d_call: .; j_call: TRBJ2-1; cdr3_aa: CASSQPGRSLSNEQFF; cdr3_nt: TGCGCCAGCAGCCAACCGGGACGGAGCTTGAGCAATGAGCAGTTCTTC
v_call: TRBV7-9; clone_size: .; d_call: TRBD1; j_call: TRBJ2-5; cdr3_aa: CASSTLFRGPWETQYF; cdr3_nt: TGTGCCAGCAGCACCCTCTTCAGGGGGCCTTGGGAGACCCAGTACTTC
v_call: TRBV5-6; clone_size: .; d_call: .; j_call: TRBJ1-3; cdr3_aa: CASSLSDTIYF; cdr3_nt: TGTGCCAGCAGCTTGTCGGACACCATATATTTT
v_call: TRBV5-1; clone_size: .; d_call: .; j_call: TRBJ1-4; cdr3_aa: CASSLRIGDKLFF; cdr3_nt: TGCGCCAGCAGCTTGAGGATTGGCGATAAACTGTTTTTT
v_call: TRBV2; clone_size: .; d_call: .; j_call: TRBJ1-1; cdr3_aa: CASSYGLGAFF; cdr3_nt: TGTGCCAGCAGCTACGGCCTTGGAGCTTTCTTT
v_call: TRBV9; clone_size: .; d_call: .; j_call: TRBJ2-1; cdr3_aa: CASSVVAGFYNEQFF; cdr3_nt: TGTGCCAGCAGCGTAGTCGCGGGGTTCTACAATGAGCAGTTCTTC
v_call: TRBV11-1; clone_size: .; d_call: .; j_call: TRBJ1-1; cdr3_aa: CASSFRRGWNTEAFF; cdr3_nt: TGTGCCAGCAGCTTCAGGAGGGGCTGGAACACTGAAGCTTTCTTT
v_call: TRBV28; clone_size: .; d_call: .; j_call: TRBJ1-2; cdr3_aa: CASFWDNYGYTF; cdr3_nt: TGTGCCAGCTTTTGGGATAACTATGGCTACACCTTC
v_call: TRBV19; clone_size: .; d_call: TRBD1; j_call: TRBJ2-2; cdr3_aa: CASSWDRGAGELFF; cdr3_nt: TGTGCCAGTAGTTGGGACAGGGGTGCCGGGGAGCTGTTTTTT
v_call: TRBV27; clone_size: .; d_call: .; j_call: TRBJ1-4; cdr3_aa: CASSARRATNEKLFF; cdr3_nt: TGTGCCAGCAGTGCCCGCCGGGCAACTAATGAAAAACTGTTTTTT
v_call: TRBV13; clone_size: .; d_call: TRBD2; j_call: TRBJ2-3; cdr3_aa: CASSFEAGGLSMSTDTQYF; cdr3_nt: TGTGCCAGCAGCTTTGAAGCGGGAGGGTTAAGTATGAGCACAGATACGCAGTATTTT
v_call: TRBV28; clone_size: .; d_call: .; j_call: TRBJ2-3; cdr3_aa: CASSGPAGVPDTQYF; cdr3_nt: TGTGCCAGCAGTGGGCCAGCGGGTGTCCCAGATACGCAGTATTTT
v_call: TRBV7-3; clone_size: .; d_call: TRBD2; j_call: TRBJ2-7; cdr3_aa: CASSSRLAGIYEQYF; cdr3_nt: TGTGCCAGCAGCTCGAGACTAGCGGGCATCTACGAGCAGTACTTC
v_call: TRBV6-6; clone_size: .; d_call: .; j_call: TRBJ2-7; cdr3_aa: CASSWRGPATYEQYF; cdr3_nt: TGTGCCAGCAGTTGGCGTGGACCGGCCACCTACGAGCAGTACTTC
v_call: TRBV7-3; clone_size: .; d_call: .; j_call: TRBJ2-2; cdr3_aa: CASSPKGTTNTGELFF; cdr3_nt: TGTGCCAGCAGCCCTAAAGGGACAACGAACACCGGGGAGCTGTTTTTT
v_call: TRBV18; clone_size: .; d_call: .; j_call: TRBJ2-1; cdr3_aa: CASSPPAGSSYNEQFF; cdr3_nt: TGTGCCAGCTCACCACCGGCAGGGAGCTCCTACAATGAGCAGTTCTTC
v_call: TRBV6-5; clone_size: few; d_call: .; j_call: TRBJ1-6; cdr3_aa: CASTAGWNSPLHF; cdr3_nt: TGTGCCAGCACGGCAGGGTGGAATTCACCCCTCCACTTT
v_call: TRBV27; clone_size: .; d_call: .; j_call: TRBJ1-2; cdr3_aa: CASSPLGGSYGYTF; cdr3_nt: TGTGCCAGCAGTCCATTGGGGGGAAGCTATGGCTACACCTTC
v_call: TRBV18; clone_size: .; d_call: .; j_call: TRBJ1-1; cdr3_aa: CATRVDSSTEAFF; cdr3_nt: TGTGCCACCCGGGTGGATAGTAGCACTGAAGCTTTCTTT